The entry below gives a single T cell receptor beta chain sequence along with its context. Assay used: immunoSEQ multiplex PCR; TCRdb lists only in-frame clones, some missing. Among 200,000 to 250,000 clones, around 85% were seen once, and the ten largest hold roughly 3%. CDR1 MNHEY and CDR2 SVGAGI come from the germline V gene. CDR3 length equals 12 residues. The V and J ends lost 10 bases and 4 bases, in that order; junction bases with no gene match: 7. The data were obtained in a study of blood T cell repertoires in COVID-19. The sequencing input was peripheral blood. The clonotype was recovered from a woman between 25 and 40 years old who had recovered from COVID-19. The chain carries TRBV6-5 and TRBJ2-7; TRBD1 aligns across 7 bases. CDR3 coding DNA: TGTGCCACCCGACAGGGAATGTACGAGCAGTACTTC. It yields the protein CATRQGMYEQYF.